Included here is one T cell receptor (beta chain) sequence, with context. This clonotype turned up a few times. This clone's antigen is unknown. No base quality values were provided; no much bigger clone lies one nucleotide off. These data belong to a study of early T cells in non-severe SARS-CoV-2 infection (dated by TCRdb to about 2021). Looking at the study overall: Because TCR sequencing was done on bulk RNA from unsorted whole blood, the alpha and beta chains could not be paired.

The study at large found these results: Matching against VDJdb was skewed toward anti-spike CD8 responses, likely underestimated virus-specific expansions, and missed private and CD4 specificities.

V and J are trimmed by 4 bases and 5 bases, and the gene matches miss 4 bases of the junction. Including cysteine and phenylalanine, the CDR3 has 15 amino acids. Solely the CDR3 DNA is kept, with 45 bases framed from the first base. Looking up the germline V gene yields CDR1 KGHSH and CDR2 LQKENI. A case-control design nested within a healthcare worker cohort in London, UK, was used, with weekly nasopharyngeal swab PCR tests and blood sampling performed. Healthcare workers were recruited during the week of the UK lockdown, between 23 and 31 March 2020, and followed weekly for up to about 15 weeks. Library preparation was by 5' RACE. TCRdb names NextSeq 500 as the instrument used. In the TCR library protocol, unique molecular identifiers were attached to individual cDNA molecules to correct for PCR bias and sequencing error. Both TCR alpha and beta chains were sequenced, and tight co-correlation was observed between alpha and beta sequence abundances in each sample. Under the source paper's analysis protocol: Decombinator V4 was used to perform V gene, J gene and CDR3 annotation of TCR sequences. Expanded TCRs were defined as changing significantly between any two time points under a Poisson model with p below 0.0001. TCR abundances were normalised to the total number of TCRs sequenced per sample and were expressed as counts per million. MAIT TCRs were defined by TRAV1-2 paired with TRAJ12, TRAJ20 or TRAJ33, and iNKT TCRs by TRAV10 paired with TRAJ18. VDJdb, accessed on 1 November 2021, was searched for TCRs annotated for CMV, EBV and SARS-CoV-2, and TCRs annotated for more than one antigen were excluded. TCRdb itself trimmed the public reads at Q25 with fastp, ran MiXCR and retained productive beta chains. Rows are combined by CDR3 protein, so each entry shows the most common genes and DNA. TCRdb's processing, not the study's, gives the V and J calls here. Recorded for this sample are 70,000 to 90,000 distinct CDR3 sequences; about 10% of them occurred a single time. Of the sample, 8% is held by the ten largest clones.

The input for sequencing was whole blood, taken at baseline. This TCR was sampled from an adult who was a healthcare worker with PCR-confirmed SARS-CoV-2 infection or an uninfected control (not recorded which). The sequence joins TRBV18 to TRBJ2-5; 13 nucleotides in the junction match TRBD2. The nucleotide sequence reads TGTGCCAGCTCACGTGGACTAGCGGGAGCGGAGACCCAGTACTTC. This gives the protein CASSRGLAGAETQYF.